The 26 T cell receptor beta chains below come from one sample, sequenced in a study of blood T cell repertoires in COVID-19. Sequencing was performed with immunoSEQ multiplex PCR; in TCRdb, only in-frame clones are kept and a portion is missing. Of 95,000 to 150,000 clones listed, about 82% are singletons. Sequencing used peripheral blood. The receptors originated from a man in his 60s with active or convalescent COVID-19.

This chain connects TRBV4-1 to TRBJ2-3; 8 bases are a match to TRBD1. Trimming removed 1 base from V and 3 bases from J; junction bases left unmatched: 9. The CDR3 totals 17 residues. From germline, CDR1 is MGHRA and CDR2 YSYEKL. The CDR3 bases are TGCGCCAGCAGCCAAGTCTCAGGGGGCAGCGGAACAGATACGCAGTATTTT. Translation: CASSQVSGGSGTDTQYF.

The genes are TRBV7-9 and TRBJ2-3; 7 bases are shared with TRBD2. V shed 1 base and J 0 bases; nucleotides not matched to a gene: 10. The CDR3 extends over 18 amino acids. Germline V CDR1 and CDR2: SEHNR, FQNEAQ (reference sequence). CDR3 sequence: CASSLGSLAVRSTDTQYF. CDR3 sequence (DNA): TGTGCCAGCAGCTTAGGGTCCCTAGCGGTAAGAAGCACAGATACGCAGTATTTT.

CDR3: CASSELAGYSTGELFF. Written as DNA, the CDR3 is TGTGCCAGCAGTGAACTAGCGGGATATTCTACCGGGGAGCTGTTTTTT. This chain uses TRBV6-1 with TRBJ2-2; 9 nucleotides align to TRBD2. Per germline, CDR1 MNHNS and CDR2 SASEGT. Trimming removed 2 bases from V and 5 bases from J; junction bases left unmatched: 6. The CDR3 length is 16 residues.

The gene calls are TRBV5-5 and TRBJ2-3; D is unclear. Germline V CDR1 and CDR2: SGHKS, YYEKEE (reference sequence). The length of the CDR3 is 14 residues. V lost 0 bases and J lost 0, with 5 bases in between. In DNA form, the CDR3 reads TGTGCCAGCAGCTTGGACATGAGCACAGATACGCAGTATTTT. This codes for CASSLDMSTDTQYF.

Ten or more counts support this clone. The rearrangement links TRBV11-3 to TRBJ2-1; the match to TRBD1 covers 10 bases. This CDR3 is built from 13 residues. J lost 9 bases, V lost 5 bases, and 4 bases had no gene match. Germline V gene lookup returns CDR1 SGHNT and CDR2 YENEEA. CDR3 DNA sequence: TGTGCCAGCAGCCCCAGGGACAGGGGTGAGCAGTTCTTC. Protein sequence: CASSPRDRGEQFF. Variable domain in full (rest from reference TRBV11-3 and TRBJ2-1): EAGVVQSPRYKIIEKKQPVAFWCNPISGHNTLYWYLQNLGQGPELLIRYENEEAVDDSQLPKDRFSAERLKGVDSTLKIQPAELGDSAVYLCASSPRDRGEQFFGPGTRLTVL.

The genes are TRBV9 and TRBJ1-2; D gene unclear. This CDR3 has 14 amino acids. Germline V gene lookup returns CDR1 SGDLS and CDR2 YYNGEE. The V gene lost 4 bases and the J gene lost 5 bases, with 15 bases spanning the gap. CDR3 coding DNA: TGTGCCAGCAGCTCCCCCCCGGAGAGGTATGGCTACACCTTC. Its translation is CASSSPPERYGYTF.

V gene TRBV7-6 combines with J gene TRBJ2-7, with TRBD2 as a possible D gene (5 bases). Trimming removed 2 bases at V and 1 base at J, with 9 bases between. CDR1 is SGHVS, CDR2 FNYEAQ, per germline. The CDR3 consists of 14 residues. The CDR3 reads CASSLSPGSYEQYF. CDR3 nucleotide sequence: TGTGCCAGCAGCTTATCGCCGGGGTCCTACGAGCAGTACTTC.

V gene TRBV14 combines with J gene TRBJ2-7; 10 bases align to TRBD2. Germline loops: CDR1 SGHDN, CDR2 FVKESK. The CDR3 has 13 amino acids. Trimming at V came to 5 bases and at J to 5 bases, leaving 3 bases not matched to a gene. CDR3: CASSGSGRNEQYF. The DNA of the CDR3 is TGTGCCAGCAGCGGTAGCGGGAGGAACGAGCAGTACTTC.

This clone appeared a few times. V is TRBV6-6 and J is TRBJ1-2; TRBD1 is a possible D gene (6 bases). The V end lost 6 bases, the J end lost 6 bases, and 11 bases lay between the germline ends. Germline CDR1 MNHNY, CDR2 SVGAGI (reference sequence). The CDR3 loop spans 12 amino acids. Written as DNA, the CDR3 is TGTGCCAGCAGCCAGACAGGCGATGGCTACACCTTC. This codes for CASSQTGDGYTF.

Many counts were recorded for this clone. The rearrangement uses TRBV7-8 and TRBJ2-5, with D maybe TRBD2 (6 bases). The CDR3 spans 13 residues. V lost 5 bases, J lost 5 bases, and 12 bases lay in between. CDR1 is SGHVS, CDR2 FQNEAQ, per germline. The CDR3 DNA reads TGTGCCAGCAGCGAGGGAGGCGGGGAGACCCAGTACTTC. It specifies CASSEGGGETQYF.

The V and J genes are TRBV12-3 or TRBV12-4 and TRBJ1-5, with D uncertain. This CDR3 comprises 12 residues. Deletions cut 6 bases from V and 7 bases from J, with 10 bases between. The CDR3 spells CASSLSGQPQHF. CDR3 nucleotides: TGTGCCAGCAGCCTATCGGGGCAGCCCCAGCATTTT.

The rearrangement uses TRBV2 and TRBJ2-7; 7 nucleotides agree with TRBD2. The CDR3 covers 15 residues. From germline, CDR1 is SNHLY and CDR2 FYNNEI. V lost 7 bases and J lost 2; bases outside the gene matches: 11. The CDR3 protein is CASNAASGVPYEQYF. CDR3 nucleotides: TGTGCCAGCAACGCCGCGAGCGGGGTACCCTACGAGCAGTACTTC.

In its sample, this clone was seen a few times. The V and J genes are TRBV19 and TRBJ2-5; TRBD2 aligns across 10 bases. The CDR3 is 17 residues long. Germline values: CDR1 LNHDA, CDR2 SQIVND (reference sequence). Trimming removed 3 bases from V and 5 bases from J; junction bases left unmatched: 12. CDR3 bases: TGTGCCAGTAGTATTGGGGCTAGCGGGAGTTTCTACGAGACCCAGTACTTC. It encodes CASSIGASGSFYETQYF.

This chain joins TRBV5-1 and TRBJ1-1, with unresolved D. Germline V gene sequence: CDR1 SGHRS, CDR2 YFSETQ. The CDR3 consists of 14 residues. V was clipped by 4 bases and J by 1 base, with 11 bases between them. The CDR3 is CASSPPSGNTEAFF. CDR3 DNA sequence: TGCGCCAGCAGCCCCCCGTCAGGGAACACTGAAGCTTTCTTT.

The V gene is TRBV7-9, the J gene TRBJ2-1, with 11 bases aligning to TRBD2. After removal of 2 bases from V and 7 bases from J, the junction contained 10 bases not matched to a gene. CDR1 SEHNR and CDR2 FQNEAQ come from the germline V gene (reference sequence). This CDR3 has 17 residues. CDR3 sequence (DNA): TGTGCCAGCAGCTTACTCCCGGGACTAGCGGAAACGAATGAGCAGTTCTTC. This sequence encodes CASSLLPGLAETNEQFF. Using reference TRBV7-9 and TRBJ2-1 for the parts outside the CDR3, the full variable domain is DTGVSQNPRHKITKRGQNVTFRCDPISEHNRLYWYRQTLGQGPEFLTYFQNEAQLEKSRLLSDRFSAERPKGSFSTLEIQRTEQGDSAMYLCASSLLPGLAETNEQFFGPGTRLTVL.

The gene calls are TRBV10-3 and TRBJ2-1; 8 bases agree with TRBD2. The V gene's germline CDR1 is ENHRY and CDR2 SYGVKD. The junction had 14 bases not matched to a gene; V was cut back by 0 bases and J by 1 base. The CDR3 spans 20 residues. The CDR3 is CAISESTISFAGGSYNEQFF. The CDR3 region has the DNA TGTGCCATCAGTGAGTCGACTATAAGCTTTGCGGGGGGTTCCTACAATGAGCAGTTCTTC.

CDR3 region: CAISESLGLAGAAYEQYF. The CDR3, as DNA: TGTGCCATCAGTGAAAGTCTTGGACTAGCGGGAGCGGCCTACGAGCAGTACTTC. The chain uses TRBV10-3 and TRBJ2-7; TRBD2 agrees at 13 bases. The ends lost 3 bases at V and 2 bases at J; junction bases unmatched: 10. This CDR3 is 18 amino acids long. Looked up from germline, CDR1 is ENHRY and CDR2 is SYGVKD.

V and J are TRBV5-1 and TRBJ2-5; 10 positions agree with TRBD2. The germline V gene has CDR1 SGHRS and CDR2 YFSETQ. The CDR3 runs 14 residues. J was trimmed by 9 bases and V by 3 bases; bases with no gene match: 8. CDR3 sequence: CASSSYLAGEAQYF. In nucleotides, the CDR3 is TGCGCCAGCAGCTCGTATCTAGCGGGGGAAGCCCAGTACTTC.

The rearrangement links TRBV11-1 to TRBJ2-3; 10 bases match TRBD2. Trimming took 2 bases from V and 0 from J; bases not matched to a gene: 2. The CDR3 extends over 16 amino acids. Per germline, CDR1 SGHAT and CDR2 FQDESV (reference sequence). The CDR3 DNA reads TGTGCCAGCAGCTTATTGACTAGCGGGAGCACAGATACGCAGTATTTT. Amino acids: CASSLLTSGSTDTQYF. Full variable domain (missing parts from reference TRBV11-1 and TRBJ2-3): EAEVAQSPRYKITEKSQAVAFWCDPISGHATLYWYRQILGQGPELLVQFQDESVVDDSQLPKDRFSAERLKGVDSTLKIQPAELGDSAMYLCASSLLTSGSTDTQYFGPGTRLTVL.

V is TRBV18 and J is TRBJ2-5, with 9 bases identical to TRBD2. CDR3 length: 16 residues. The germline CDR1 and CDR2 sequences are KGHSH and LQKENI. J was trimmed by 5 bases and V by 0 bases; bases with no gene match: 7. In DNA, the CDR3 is TGTGCCAGCTCACCACCCGTCGCGGGAGGGAGGGAGACCCAGTACTTC. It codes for CASSPPVAGGRETQYF.

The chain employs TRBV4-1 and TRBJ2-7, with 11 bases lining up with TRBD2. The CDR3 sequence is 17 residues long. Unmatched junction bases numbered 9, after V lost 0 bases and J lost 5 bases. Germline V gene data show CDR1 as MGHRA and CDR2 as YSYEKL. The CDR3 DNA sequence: TGCGCCAGCAGCCAAGATTTAGCGGGAGGGCCGAGGAACGAGCAGTACTTC. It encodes CASSQDLAGGPRNEQYF.

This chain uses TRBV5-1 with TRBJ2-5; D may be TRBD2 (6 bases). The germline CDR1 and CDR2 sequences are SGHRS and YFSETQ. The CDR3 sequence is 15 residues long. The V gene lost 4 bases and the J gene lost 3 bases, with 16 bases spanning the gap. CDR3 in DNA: TGCGCCAGCAGCAAGGGACTCACGTTAAAAGAGACCCAGTACTTC. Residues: CASSKGLTLKETQYF.

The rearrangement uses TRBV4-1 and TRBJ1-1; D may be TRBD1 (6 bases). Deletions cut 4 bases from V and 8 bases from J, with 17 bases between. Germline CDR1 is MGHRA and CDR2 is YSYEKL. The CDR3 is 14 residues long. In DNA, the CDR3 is TGCGCCAGCAGCCCAACGGAAAACAGGGACGAAGCTTTCTTT. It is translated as CASSPTENRDEAFF.

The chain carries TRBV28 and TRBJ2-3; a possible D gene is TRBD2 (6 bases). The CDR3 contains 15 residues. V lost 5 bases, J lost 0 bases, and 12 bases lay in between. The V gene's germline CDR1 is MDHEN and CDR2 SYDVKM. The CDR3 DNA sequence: TGTGCCAGCAGTGTGACGGGACTGAGCACAGATACGCAGTATTTT. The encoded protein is CASSVTGLSTDTQYF.

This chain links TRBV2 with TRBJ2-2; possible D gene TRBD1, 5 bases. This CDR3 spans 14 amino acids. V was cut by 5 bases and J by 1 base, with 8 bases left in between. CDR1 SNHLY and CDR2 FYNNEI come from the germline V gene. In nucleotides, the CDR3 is TGTGCCAGCAGTTCCGGACAGAACACCGGGGAGCTGTTTTTT. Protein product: CASSSGQNTGELFF.

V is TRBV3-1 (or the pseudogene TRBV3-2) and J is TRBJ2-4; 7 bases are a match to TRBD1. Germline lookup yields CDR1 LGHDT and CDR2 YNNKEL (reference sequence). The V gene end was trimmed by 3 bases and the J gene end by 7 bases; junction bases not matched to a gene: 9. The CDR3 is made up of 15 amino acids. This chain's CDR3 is CASSHQRQGGNIQYF. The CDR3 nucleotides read TGTGCCAGCAGCCACCAACGACAGGGTGGGAACATTCAGTACTTC.